Sequencing of this T cell receptor beta chain was carried out in a study of CD8+CD57+ T cells in acquired aplastic anemia. Looking at the study overall: Sorted CD4+ and CD8+ cells yielded about 3.1 ug of DNA on average.

TCR beta VDJ and CDR3 profiles were obtained from a genomic DNA template. TCRdb processed the reads anew with MiXCR; each CDR3 protein has one entry. The top ten hold approximately 1% of the sample, which has under 200,000 distinct CDR3 sequences, just under 45% seen once. The study, taken as a whole, reports: Patients had approximately 30 CD8+ CDR3 sequences in common with controls (the shared set).

Note on this clonotype: Its target is unknown. Since a much larger clone is just one base distant, this may be a read error.

Germline values: CDR1 MNHNS, CDR2 SASEGT. The CDR3 runs to 11 residues. With 8 bases removed from V and 9 bases from J, the gap between germline ends came to 10 bases. The sequencing input was sorted CD4+, CD8+, or CD8+CD57+ T cells (not recorded which) from PBMCs. The chain carries TRBV6-1 and TRBJ2-2; no reliable D call. This TCR derives from a human donor in good health. CDR3 sequence reads: CASLVGRELFF. For the CDR3, the DNA is TGTGCCAGCCTAGTTGGGCGGGAGCTGTTTTTT.